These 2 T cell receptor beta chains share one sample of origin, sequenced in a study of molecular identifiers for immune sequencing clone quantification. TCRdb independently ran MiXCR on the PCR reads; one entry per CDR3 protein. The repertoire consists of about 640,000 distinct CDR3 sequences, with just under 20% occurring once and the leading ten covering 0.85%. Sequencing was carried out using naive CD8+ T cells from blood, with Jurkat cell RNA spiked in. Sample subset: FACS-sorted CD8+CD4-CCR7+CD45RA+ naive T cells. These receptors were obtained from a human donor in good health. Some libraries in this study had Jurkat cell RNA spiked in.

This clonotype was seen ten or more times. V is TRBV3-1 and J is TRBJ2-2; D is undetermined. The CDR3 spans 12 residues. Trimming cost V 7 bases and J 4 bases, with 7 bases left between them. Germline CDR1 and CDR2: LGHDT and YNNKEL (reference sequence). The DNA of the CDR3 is TGTGCCAGCATTACCCCCACCGGGGAGCTGTTTTTT. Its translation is CASITPTGELFF.

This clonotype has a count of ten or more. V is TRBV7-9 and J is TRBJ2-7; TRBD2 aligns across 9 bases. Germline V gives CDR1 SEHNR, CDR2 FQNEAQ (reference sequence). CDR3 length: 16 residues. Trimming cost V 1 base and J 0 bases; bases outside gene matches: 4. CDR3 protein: CASSLVTSGSSYEQYF. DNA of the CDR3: TGTGCCAGCAGCTTAGTGACTAGCGGAAGCTCCTACGAGCAGTACTTC.